This T cell receptor beta chain is drawn from a study of shared clonotypes between healthy human individuals. The table came from immunoSEQ multiplex PCR; TCRdb's copy has only in-frame clones and leaves some out. The sample holds approximately 2.1 million clones, approximately 95% seen once. The germline gives CDR1 SGHRS, CDR2 YFSETQ. With 2 bases removed from V and 6 bases from J, the gap between germline ends came to 12 bases. CDR3 length: 14 amino acids. Sequences were obtained from naive CD4+ T cells from PBMCs. Subset denoted: CD45RA+ positively selected. This chain joins TRBV5-1 and TRBJ2-1; TRBD1 might be the D (5 bases). The source of this sequence is a man between 18 and 29 years old in good health. Some clones in this sample may be carry-over from other donors' samples. The CDR3 DNA sequence: TGCGCCAGCAGCTTCAATGTCCAGGGCAATGAGCAGTTCTTC. Protein sequence: CASSFNVQGNEQFF.